This entry describes one T cell receptor (beta chain). The antigen is unknown. The CDR3 spans 15 residues. Germline CDR1 and CDR2: SGHVS and FNYEAQ. The V end lost 2 bases, the J end lost 5 bases, and 15 bases lay between the germline ends. The sample belongs to a study of cytomegalovirus exposure and HLA in healthy donors. Study summary: A data release that came early held 80 million to 95 million unique TCRs from HLA-typed donors.

The primer mix had 60 Vbeta and 13 Jbeta primers. The assay was immunoSEQ multiplex PCR, and TCRdb's table has in-frame clones only and misses some. The sample has about 160,000 clones; approximately 80% are singletons. Study-level results: For most TCR sequences rarity was the rule, although some public TCRs occurred in many donors. Per a later analysis, 16,951 TCR beta sequences showed association with HLA alleles at 0.05 false discovery rate.

Sequenced input: PBMCs. The chain carries TRBV7-6 and TRBJ2-5; D unresolved. This sequence originates from a woman aged 18-29 years in good health and CMV-seronegative. The CDR3 nucleotides are TGTGCCAGCAGCTTATCTGGCGGTCCGATGGAGACCCAGTACTTC. Translating it yields CASSLSGGPMETQYF.